This T cell receptor (beta chain) was documented in a study of technical replicates of blood from several donors. Data came from immunoSEQ multiplex PCR; TCRdb stores just in-frame clones and leaves some out. Here the sample spans about 57,000 clones, around 95% being singletons. The CDR3 has 15 amino acids. Germline V gene data show CDR1 as SNHLY and CDR2 as FYNNEI. The J segment lost 7 bases and the V segment lost 4 bases, leaving 9 bases of the junction unmatched. The clonotype was recovered from a human donor in good health. Some clones in this sample may be carry-over from other donors' samples. The gene calls are TRBV2 and TRBJ2-1, with TRBD2 matching 8 bases. Sequencing used PBMCs. The CDR3 coding sequence is TGTGCCAGCAGTGGGGGACTAGTATCGGGAAATGAGCAGTTCTTC. Amino acids: CASSGGLVSGNEQFF.